The rows below give T cell receptor beta chains drawn from one sample of a study of blood T cell repertoires in COVID-19. Profiling relied on immunoSEQ multiplex PCR, and the TCRdb table lists in-frame clones only, not all of them. This table has about 140,000 clones, 75% to 85% appearing once. The sample taken for sequencing was peripheral blood. The receptors here all came from a woman aged 80 or over with active or convalescent COVID-19. Each CDR3 is given with its conserved first and last residue. The order of the fields is CDR3 protein, CDR3 DNA, clone size, J gene, D gene, V gene. The D gene is left open where the match is weak. Where a row states a size, it is once, few, many or the class of an expanded clone; other rows omit it.

CDR3: CASSEGQHPNEKLFF; DNA: TGTGCCAGCAGTGAGGGGCAGCACCCTAATGAAAAACTGTTTTTT; size: few; J: TRBJ1-4; D: -; V: TRBV6-4
CDR3: CSASYDGQGAGGYTF; DNA: TGCAGTGCTAGTTACGACGGACAGGGGGCTGGAGGCTACACCTTC; size: many; J: TRBJ1-2; D: TRBD1; V: TRBV20-1
CDR3: CASSDYRGIRTGELFF; DNA: TGTGCCAGCAGTGATTATCGGGGTATACGCACCGGGGAGCTGTTTTTT; size: few; J: TRBJ2-2; D: -; V: TRBV2
CDR3: CASSYGQRNYNEQFF; DNA: TGTGCCAGCAGTTACGGACAGAGAAATTACAATGAGCAGTTCTTC; size: once; J: TRBJ2-1; D: -; V: TRBV6-6
CDR3: CASRGDTPYGYTF; DNA: TGTGCCAGCAGGGGAGACACGCCCTATGGCTACACCTTC; size: -; J: TRBJ1-2; D: -; V: TRBV2
CDR3: CASSQREQPQHF; DNA: TGTGCCAGCAGTCAAAGAGAACAGCCCCAGCATTTT; size: -; J: TRBJ1-5; D: -; V: TRBV6-5
CDR3: CASTTSGTSYNEQFF; DNA: TGTGCCAGCACTACTAGCGGAACTTCCTACAATGAGCAGTTCTTC; size: -; J: TRBJ2-1; D: TRBD2; V: TRBV2
CDR3: CASTISGGAGDTQYF; DNA: TGTGCCAGCACCATTAGCGGGGGGGCGGGAGATACGCAGTATTTT; size: -; J: TRBJ2-3; D: TRBD2; V: TRBV2
CDR3: CASSWGTPRF; DNA: TGTGCCAGCAGCTGGGGGACACCCCGCTTC; size: once; J: TRBJ1-2; D: -; V: TRBV5-4
CDR3: CASSIGGRRQQETQYF; DNA: TGTGCCAGTAGTATAGGGGGCAGGCGACAACAAGAGACCCAGTACTTC; size: -; J: TRBJ2-5; D: -; V: TRBV19
CDR3: CASSGGQVIYQPQHF; DNA: TGTGCCAGCAGTGGGGGACAGGTCATTTATCAGCCCCAGCATTTT; size: few; J: TRBJ1-5; D: TRBD1; V: TRBV28
CDR3: CASAALGGAPVVAFF; DNA: TGTGCCAGTGCAGCCCTCGGGGGGGCTCCTGTGGTGGCTTTCTTT; size: -; J: TRBJ1-1; D: -; V: TRBV19
CDR3: CASSDWTTGFSGYTF; DNA: TGTGCCAGCAGTGACTGGACGACAGGGTTTTCTGGCTACACCTTC; size: -; J: TRBJ1-2; D: TRBD1; V: TRBV6-2/TRBV6-3
CDR3: CASSVRGSSYEQYF; DNA: TGTGCCAGCTCGGTACGGGGAAGCTCCTACGAGCAGTACTTC; size: -; J: TRBJ2-7; D: -; V: TRBV18
CDR3: CASRGKGARNQPQHF; DNA: TGTGCCAGCAGGGGAAAGGGGGCCCGAAATCAGCCCCAGCATTTT; size: -; J: TRBJ1-5; D: TRBD1; V: TRBV28
CDR3: CASSPGGSGNTIYF; DNA: TGTGCCAGCAGCCCAGGGGGCTCTGGAAACACCATATATTTT; size: -; J: TRBJ1-3; D: TRBD1; V: TRBV28
CDR3: CASSLGEGRVNSPLHF; DNA: TGTGCCAGCAGCTTGGGAGAAGGGAGAGTCAATTCACCCCTCCACTTT; size: few; J: TRBJ1-6; D: -; V: TRBV7-2
CDR3: CASSFGGPVSGNTIYF; DNA: TGTGCCAGCAGTTTCGGAGGGCCCGTCTCTGGAAACACCATATATTTT; size: -; J: TRBJ1-3; D: -; V: TRBV28
CDR3: CASSSLPNTGELFF; DNA: TGTGCCAGCAGTTCCCTTCCGAACACCGGGGAGCTGTTTTTT; size: -; J: TRBJ2-2; D: -; V: TRBV27
CDR3: CASSGGGNQPQHF; DNA: TGTGCCAGCAGTGGGGGAGGCAATCAGCCCCAGCATTTT; size: once; J: TRBJ1-5; D: -; V: TRBV2
CDR3: CASSLLGGNTGELFF; DNA: TGTGCCAGCAGCTTACTAGGGGGGAACACCGGGGAGCTGTTTTTT; size: once; J: TRBJ2-2; D: -; V: TRBV7-3
CDR3: CASKGQHSGANVLTF; DNA: TGTGCCAGCAAGGGACAGCACTCTGGGGCCAACGTCCTGACTTTC; size: few; J: TRBJ2-6; D: TRBD1; V: TRBV28
CDR3: CASSILGSTNVLTF; DNA: TGTGCCAGTAGTATTTTGGGCTCGACCAACGTCCTGACTTTC; size: -; J: TRBJ2-6; D: -; V: TRBV19
CDR3: CASSPVRGRNTGELFF; DNA: TGTGCCAGCAGCCCCGTAAGGGGTCGAAACACCGGGGAGCTGTTTTTT; size: -; J: TRBJ2-2; D: -; V: TRBV7-2
CDR3: CASSPTTNYGYTF; DNA: TGTGCCAGCAGCCCGACAACTAACTATGGCTACACCTTC; size: -; J: TRBJ1-2; D: -; V: TRBV7-2
CDR3: CSASSRVVNEQFF; DNA: TGCAGTGCTAGTTCCAGGGTCGTCAATGAGCAGTTCTTC; size: -; J: TRBJ2-1; D: -; V: TRBV20-1
CDR3: CAIPYGQEGYHPPQPQHF; DNA: TGTGCCATCCCTTACGGACAGGAAGGATACCACCCCCCTCAGCCCCAGCATTTT; size: -; J: TRBJ1-5; D: TRBD1; V: TRBV7-9
CDR3: CASSDGTGGPGPLYGYTF; DNA: TGTGCCAGCAGTGACGGGACAGGGGGCCCTGGTCCCCTCTATGGCTACACCTTC; size: -; J: TRBJ1-2; D: TRBD1; V: TRBV6-4
CDR3: CASSLLAGWNSPLHF; DNA: TGTGCCAGCAGCTTGTTGGCAGGGTGGAATTCACCCCTCCACTTT; size: few; J: TRBJ1-6; D: -; V: TRBV5-5
CDR3: CASSVDSITEAFF; DNA: TGCGCCAGCAGCGTGGACAGTATTACTGAAGCTTTCTTT; size: -; J: TRBJ1-1; D: -; V: TRBV5-1
CDR3: CASSLVVGAGAGDTQYF; DNA: TGTGCCAGCAGCTTAGTGGTAGGGGCGGGGGCAGGAGATACGCAGTATTTT; size: -; J: TRBJ2-3; D: -; V: TRBV7-2